This is a list of T cell receptor beta chains from one sample in a study of glioma-infiltrating T cells after dendritic cell vaccination. Produced via immunoSEQ multiplex PCR; TCRdb's table is partial and in-frame only. Here the sample spans 50,000 to 80,000 clones, 75% to 85% being singletons. The sequencing here drew on blood, taken before dendritic cell vaccination. The source is a human donor with glioblastoma. Each CDR3 is given with its conserved first and last residue. D genes are given only for firm matches. Where a row states a size, it is once, few, many or the class of an expanded clone; other rows omit it.

D	length	V	size	J	DNA	CDR3
TRBD1	13	TRBV30	.	TRBJ2-1	TGTGCCCGGGGGACAGGTCGGCACAATGAGCAGTTCTTC	CARGTGRHNEQFF
TRBD1	15	TRBV6-5	.	TRBJ2-3	TGTGCCAGCAGTTCAGGACAGGGAAAGACAGATACGCAGTATTTT	CASSSGQGKTDTQYF
.	14	TRBV18	.	TRBJ2-5	TGTGCCAGCTCACCAGTATACAGGGTGGAGACCCAGTACTTC	CASSPVYRVETQYF
.	14	TRBV12-5	.	TRBJ1-5	TGTGCTAGTGGCCAGAACGGGGGTTTTCAGCCCCAGCATTTT	CASGQNGGFQPQHF
TRBD1	15	TRBV5-1	.	TRBJ2-3	TGCGCCAGCAGCTTGGCGGGGGGACAGGGGAATACGCAGTATTTT	CASSLAGGQGNTQYF
.	15	TRBV28	.	TRBJ1-5	TGTGCCAGCAGTTTTTCGGCAGGCATCAATCAGCCCCAGCATTTT	CASSFSAGINQPQHF
.	13	TRBV6-1	once	TRBJ1-2	TGTGCCAGCAGTGAGAAGGGGTGGTATGGCTACACCTTC	CASSEKGWYGYTF
.	15	TRBV18	.	TRBJ2-7	TGTGCCAGCTCTCCCTCTTCTAGGGGATCCTACGAGCAGTACTTC	CASSPSSRGSYEQYF
.	16	TRBV5-1	.	TRBJ2-1	TGCGCCAGCAGCTTGGTCCCTGCAGGGGCCCACAATGAGCAGTTCTTC	CASSLVPAGAHNEQFF
TRBD2	15	TRBV28	.	TRBJ2-7	TGTGCCAGCAGTCTTTCGGGGGGGCCGTCCTACGAGCAGTACTTC	CASSLSGGPSYEQYF
TRBD1	16	TRBV6-6	.	TRBJ2-6	TGTGCCAGCAGGATACAGGGGCTGGCTGGGGCCAACGTCCTGACTTTC	CASRIQGLAGANVLTF
.	18	TRBV23-1	once	TRBJ2-1	TGCGCCAGCAGTCAATCGTATTTGGGCCGTCATACCTACAATGAGCAGTTCTTC	CASSQSYLGRHTYNEQFF
TRBD2	15	TRBV10-1	few	TRBJ2-2	TGCGCCAGCAGTAGGACTAGCGGCAACACCGGGGAGCTGTTTTTT	CASSRTSGNTGELFF
.	16	TRBV10-3	few	TRBJ2-1	TGTGCCATCAGTGAGAAGACACAGGGTTTAGGGCTAGAGCAGTTCTTC	CAISEKTQGLGLEQFF
.	14	TRBV6-6	few	TRBJ1-3	TGTGCCAGCAGTTACGGGCAACAACGAAACACCATATATTTT	CASSYGQQRNTIYF
TRBD1	11	TRBV28	few	TRBJ1-1	TGTGCCAGCAGTTTTGAGGGGGCCGCTTTCTTT	CASSFEGAAFF
.	17	TRBV21-1	.	TRBJ2-7	TGTGCCAGCAGCAAAGTGAGTTGTCAGCCTAGCTTTGGGGAGCAGTACTTC	CASSKVSCQPSFGEQYF
.	13	TRBV7-2	.	TRBJ2-4	TGTGCCAGCAGCCTAGGTGGGGCGGGACTCGAATCTTTC	CASSLGGAGLESF
TRBD1	15	TRBV10-3	.	TRBJ2-7	TGTGCCATCAGGCAACCGGGACAGGCTTCCTACGAGCAGTACTTC	CAIRQPGQASYEQYF
TRBD1	13	TRBV7-6	.	TRBJ1-1	TGTGCCAGCAGCTGGGGACAGGTTACTGAAGCTTTCTTT	CASSWGQVTEAFF
.	16	TRBV5-1	few	TRBJ2-5	TGCGCCAGCAGCTTGAGTTTGGGGGCGGGCCAAGAGACCCAGTACTTC	CASSLSLGAGQETQYF
TRBD2	17	TRBV7-8	.	TRBJ2-5	TGTGCCAGCAGCTTATTCCTAGCGGGGGGGCATGGTGAGACCCAGTACTTC	CASSLFLAGGHGETQYF
.	11	TRBV27	.	TRBJ1-1	TGTGCCGCCGGGAGGAACACTGAAGCTTTCTTT	CAAGRNTEAFF
TRBD1	15	TRBV6-1	.	TRBJ2-1	TGTGCCAGCAGTGAAAACCCAGGGGGCCACAATGAGCAGTTCTTC	CASSENPGGHNEQFF
.	14	TRBV5-6	.	TRBJ2-5	TGTGCCAGCAGCTTGGCCGGGACAAAAGAGACCCAGTACTTC	CASSLAGTKETQYF
.	15	TRBV19	.	TRBJ1-3	TGTGCCAGTAGTCCGGACGGGAACTCTGGAAACACCATATATTTT	CASSPDGNSGNTIYF
.	13	TRBV19	.	TRBJ2-1	TGTGCCAGTAGTCTTAGCTCCTACAATGAGCAGTTCTTC	CASSLSSYNEQFF
.	16	TRBV4-2	.	TRBJ2-3	TGTGCCAGCAGCCAAGTTGTATCCGGGGGCACAGATACGCAGTATTTT	CASSQVVSGGTDTQYF
.	14	TRBV5-1	.	TRBJ1-6	TGCGCCAGCTCAGGAGGGGCCTATAATTCACCCCTCCACTTT	CASSGGAYNSPLHF